This T cell receptor beta chain was retrieved from a study of blood T cell repertoires in COVID-19. Looking at the study overall: Researchers got acute and convalescent COVID-19 samples from the United States, Italy and Spain.

Sequencing was performed with immunoSEQ multiplex PCR; in TCRdb, only in-frame clones are kept and a portion is missing. Counted here are fewer than 60,000 clones, approximately 83% occurring once; the ten biggest clones make up about 9.9%. The length of the CDR3 is 15 residues. CDR1 SGHAT and CDR2 FQDESV come from the germline V gene (reference sequence). The junction had 10 bases not matched to a gene; V was cut back by 5 bases and J by 3 bases. What was sequenced was peripheral blood. The rearrangement uses TRBV11-1 and TRBJ2-7, with 7 positions matching TRBD2. This TCR was sampled from an elderly man with COVID-19, enrolled during active disease. For the CDR3, the DNA is TGTGCCAGCAGCGCCTTTGGGACTACCAACTACGAGCAGTACTTC. Amino acid sequence: CASSAFGTTNYEQYF.